Detailed here is one T cell receptor beta chain. These data come from a study of blood T cell repertoires in COVID-19. CDR1 DFQATT and CDR2 SNEGSKA come from the germline V gene (reference sequence). The V and J ends lost 7 bases and 11 bases respectively, with 14 bases between them. CDR3 length: 10 amino acids. TCRdb's copy holds only in-frame clones and misses some; the assay was immunoSEQ multiplex PCR. The table lists a few hundred thousand clones, roughly 85% of them singletons. The sequenced material came from peripheral blood. This sequence joins TRBV20-1 and TRBJ1-1; D is perhaps TRBD1 (6 bases). The TCR was taken from a human donor in a cohort sampled during active COVID-19. The CDR3 sequence is CSVLSGAAFF. Written as DNA, the CDR3 is TGCAGTGTTCTCTCAGGGGCGGCTTTCTTT.